Described below is a single T cell receptor (beta chain) sequence and its context. The CDR3 consists of 16 residues. V trimming: 3 bases; J trimming: 2 bases; junction bases outside the gene matches: 8. The germline V gene has CDR1 SGHDN and CDR2 FVKESK. The sample comes from a study of blood T cell repertoires in COVID-19. Overall study: Acute and convalescent COVID-19 specimens originated in the United States, Italy and Spain.

How the authors handled the data: Counts of nucleated cells, estimated from reference gene primer amplification, were obtained. The table came from immunoSEQ multiplex PCR; TCRdb's copy has only in-frame clones and leaves some out. V and J calls and clone size follow that table, whereas D and trimming were derived from the DNA. Counted here are under 35,000 clones, just under 80% occurring once; the ten biggest clones make up just over 35%. This TCR was sampled from a man older than 75 with acute or convalescent COVID-19. The sample taken for sequencing was peripheral blood. The chain recombines TRBV14 with TRBJ1-1, with 8 bases matching TRBD1. CDR3 sequence reads: CASSQFSQGANTEAFF. CDR3 nucleotide sequence: TGTGCCAGCAGCCAGTTTTCGCAGGGGGCCAACACTGAAGCTTTCTTT.